Here is one TCR beta chain with its context. Its antigen remains unidentified. This sample was included in a study of T cell clones after liver transplantation. Study-wide results and limits: Low donor cell numbers restricted donor-reactive repertoire measurement in a couple of subjects.

The germline V and J ends were trimmed by 6 bases and 4 bases, with 23 bases remaining between them. CDR1 is MDHEN and CDR2 is SYDVKM in the germline V gene. This CDR3 has 17 residues. Sequencing used immunoSEQ multiplex PCR; TCRdb keeps in-frame clones, though not all of them. There are about 58,000 clones in the sample; 70% to 80% occur only once, and approximately 3% lies in the top ten. The origin of this receptor is a human patient who received a liver transplant. Some of these T cells may belong to the graft donor. Sample: CD4+ T cells from blood, taken at the 15-month timepoint. The chain joins TRBV28 to TRBJ2-3, with D possibly being TRBD1 (6 bases). In DNA form, the CDR3 reads TGTGCCAGCAGCCCACTTAATCGCAGGGGTTTACCAGATACGCAGTATTTT. Translation gives CASSPLNRRGLPDTQYF.